Below, 32 T cell receptor beta chains from the same sample are listed, as sequenced in a study of blood T cell repertoires in COVID-19. Here immunoSEQ multiplex PCR was the method, and the copy in TCRdb shows in-frame clones only, minus some. The sample holds about 140,000 clones, around 90% seen once. The sample comprised peripheral blood. These receptors all come from a man aged 65 to 79 with acute or convalescent COVID-19.

This rearrangement joins TRBV21-1 to TRBJ2-7; TRBD1 is the table's D call, not checked against the DNA. TRBV21-1 is described as a pseudogene. CDR3 length equals 13 residues. The CDR3 here is CASSNQGSYEQYF. CDR3 bases: TGTGCCAGCAGCAATCAGGGGTCCTACGAGCAGTACTTC.

The CDR3 DNA reads as TGTGCCAGTAGTCCGGCTCTCAGGGGACAAAGACAGCCCCAGCATTTT. Translation gives CASSPALRGQRQPQHF. The chain has TRBV19 and TRBJ1-5; tentatively, D is TRBD1 (6 bases). This CDR3 region has 16 residues. Germline loops: CDR1 LNHDA, CDR2 SQIVND (reference sequence). V shed 5 bases and J shed 7 bases, with 21 bases lying between them.

This chain connects TRBV6-4 to TRBJ1-6; D uncertain. The germline CDR1 and CDR2 sequences are MRHNA and SNTAGT. The CDR3 runs 15 residues. Trimming stripped 6 bases from V and 5 bases from J, with 14 bases between. The CDR3 reads CASSAYAADNSPLHF. CDR3 nucleotides: TGTGCCAGCAGCGCTTACGCGGCGGATAATTCACCCCTCCACTTT.

This clone was observed a handful of times. This chain joins TRBV9 and TRBJ2-5; TRBD2 aligns across 7 bases. From germline, CDR1 is SGDLS and CDR2 YYNGEE. The CDR3 is made up of 17 amino acids. Unmatched junction bases numbered 12, after V lost 3 bases and J lost 1 base. This CDR3 is CASSDGIGGSSQETQYF. The DNA for the CDR3 is TGTGCCAGCAGCGATGGGATTGGCGGGAGTTCCCAAGAGACCCAGTACTTC.

The CDR3 DNA reads as TGTGCCAGCAGTACCAGATACAGGGTCAACGCTGGAAACACCATATATTTT. Translation gives CASSTRYRVNAGNTIYF. The genes are TRBV28 and TRBJ1-3, with D perhaps matching TRBD1 (6 bases). V lost 5 bases and J lost 2, with 19 bases in between. Germline CDR1 is MDHEN and CDR2 is SYDVKM. The CDR3 consists of 17 residues.

This clone was counted between two and nine times. The rearrangement uses TRBV3-1 (or the pseudogene TRBV3-2) and TRBJ2-3; D possibly corresponds to TRBD1 (5 bases). CDR1 is LGHDT, CDR2 YNNKEL, per germline (reference sequence). The CDR3 runs to 17 residues. V lost 10 bases and J 0 bases, leaving 23 bases between the germline ends. CDR3 in amino acids: CATSRGLDSSSTDTQYF. The CDR3 DNA follows: TGTGCCACCTCAAGGGGTCTTGACTCTTCGAGCACAGATACGCAGTATTTT.

This clone was detected only a few times. V usage is TRBV7-2 and J usage is TRBJ1-1, with D maybe TRBD1 (5 bases). The V end was cut by 6 bases, the J end by 0 bases, with 17 bases between. CDR1 and CDR2 (germline): SGHTA, FQGNSA. This CDR3 is 16 amino acids long. CDR3 bases: TGTGCCAGCAGAGAGACGACAGATTCCTTGAACACTGAAGCTTTCTTT. Amino acids: CASRETTDSLNTEAFF.

The CDR3 reads CASSEPTGRDEKLFF. The CDR3 DNA reads as TGTGCCAGCAGTGAACCTACAGGGCGTGACGAAAAACTGTTTTTT. The chain links TRBV25-1 to TRBJ1-4; possible D gene TRBD1, 6 bases. This CDR3 has 15 residues. The germline V gene has CDR1 MGHDK and CDR2 SYGVNS. V dropped 2 bases and J dropped 8 bases, with 15 bases sitting between them. Together with reference TRBV25-1 and TRBJ1-4, the CDR3 gives the full variable domain: EADIYQTPRYLVIGTGKKITLECSQTMGHDKMYWYQQDPGMELHLIHYSYGVNSTEKGDLSSESTVSRIRTEHFPLTLESARPSHTSQYLCASSEPTGRDEKLFFGSGTQLSVL.

The chain has TRBV2 and TRBJ2-5; TRBD1 might be the D (6 bases). Between the trimmed V and J ends, which lost 5 bases and 2 bases, there was a span of 6 bases. The CDR3 runs to 12 residues. Germline V gives CDR1 SNHLY, CDR2 FYNNEI. The CDR3 sequence: CASSRGQETQYF. DNA for the CDR3: TGTGCCAGCAGTAGGGGGCAAGAGACCCAGTACTTC. The full variable domain, with the rest looked up from reference TRBV2 and TRBJ2-5, is EPEVTQTPSHQVTQMGQEVILRCVPISNHLYFYWYRQILGQKVEFLVSFYNNEISEKSEIFDDQFSVERPDGSNFTLKIRSTKLEDSAMYFCASSRGQETQYFGPGTRLLVL.

Here the CDR3 DNA reads TGTGCCAGAAGTAAGGGCAGGGGGGACAATCAGCCCCAGCATTTT. Translating it yields CARSKGRGDNQPQHF. The V gene is TRBV5-3, the J gene TRBJ1-5; TRBD1 matches 7 bases. TRBV5-3 belongs to the ORF category, with a function that is uncertain. The CDR3 consists of 15 residues. Unmatched junction bases numbered 8, after V lost 5 bases and J lost 3 bases.

The V gene is TRBV28, the J gene TRBJ2-3, with TRBD2 as a possible D gene (6 bases). V was pared by 5 bases and J by 4 bases, with 16 bases between. Germline V gene sequence: CDR1 MDHEN, CDR2 SYDVKM. The CDR3 runs to 15 residues. The CDR3 loop is CASSPHSGGSDTQYF. For the CDR3, the DNA is TGTGCCAGCAGTCCCCATAGCGGAGGGTCAGATACGCAGTATTTT.

The chain combines TRBV7-3 with TRBJ2-7; possibly TRBD2 for D (5 bases). The germline V gene encodes CDR1 SGHTA and CDR2 FQGTGA. The CDR3 consists of 13 residues. The V end was cut by 3 bases, the J end by 6 bases, with 12 bases between. The CDR3 sequence: CASSFIPGSEQYF. CDR3 DNA sequence: TGTGCCAGCAGCTTCATCCCGGGGAGCGAGCAGTACTTC.

The V and J genes are TRBV27 and TRBJ1-2, with 8 positions matching TRBD1. Germline assignment: CDR1 MNHEY and CDR2 SMNVEV (reference sequence). V lost 2 bases, J lost 7 bases, and 3 bases stayed unmatched. The CDR3 is 13 amino acids. The CDR3, as DNA: TGTGCCAGCAGTTTAACAGGGGGAAGTGGCTACACCTTC. It translates to CASSLTGGSGYTF.

The gene calls are TRBV19 and TRBJ2-1; TRBD2 agrees at 8 bases. The CDR3 has 13 residues. Germline trimming cut 4 bases from V and 6 bases from J; bases unmatched to any gene: 2. Germline lookup yields CDR1 LNHDA and CDR2 SQIVND (reference sequence). The CDR3 sequence: CASSTTSGNEQFF. The CDR3 nucleotides are TGTGCCAGTAGTACTACTAGCGGCAATGAGCAGTTCTTC. Combining the CDR3 with reference TRBV19 and TRBJ2-1 gives the whole variable domain DGGITQSPKYLFRKEGQNVTLSCEQNLNHDAMYWYRQDPGQGLRLIYYSQIVNDFQKGDIAEGYSVSREKKESFPLTVTSAQKNPTAFYLCASSTTSGNEQFFGPGTRLTVL.

The chain joins TRBV6-5 to TRBJ1-1; 7 nucleotides match TRBD1. Trimming removed 0 bases from V and 3 bases from J; junction bases left unmatched: 7. The CDR3 runs to 16 residues. Germline values: CDR1 MNHEY, CDR2 SVGAGI. As DNA, the CDR3 is TGTGCCAGCAGTTACTCGCGTACAGGGGCTGACACTGAAGCTTTCTTT. Translating it yields CASSYSRTGADTEAFF.

The V call is TRBV5-1, the J call TRBJ1-6; TRBD1 is a possible D gene (5 bases). There are 14 residues in the CDR3. The V and J ends lost 0 bases and 9 bases respectively, with 10 bases between them. Germline V CDR1 and CDR2: SGHRS, YFSETQ. The CDR3 loop is CASSLAGGSSPLHF. The CDR3 coding sequence is TGCGCCAGCAGCTTGGCGGGGGGGAGTTCACCCCTCCACTTT.

The chain joins TRBV18 to TRBJ1-6; TRBD1 might be the D (6 bases). CDR1 is KGHSH, CDR2 LQKENI, per germline. This CDR3 has 13 residues. V was trimmed by 3 bases and J by 8 bases, leaving 8 bases between them. For the CDR3, the DNA is TGTGCCAGCTCACCGAACAGGGATTCACCCCTCCACTTT. Protein product: CASSPNRDSPLHF. The full variable domain, completed using reference TRBV18 and TRBJ1-6, is NAGVMQNPRHLVRRRGQEARLRCSPMKGHSHVYWYRQLPEEGLKFMVYLQKENIIDESGMPKERFSAEFPKEGPSILRIQQVVRGDSAAYFCASSPNRDSPLHFGNGTRLTVT.

This chain connects TRBV9 to TRBJ2-7, with D perhaps matching TRBD2 (7 bases). Germline V CDR1 and CDR2: SGDLS, YYNGEE. The CDR3 is 13 amino acids. V was pared by 2 bases and J by 5 bases, with 11 bases between. The CDR3: CASSVTGGHEQYF. CDR3 nucleotide sequence: TGTGCCAGCAGCGTGACCGGGGGGCACGAGCAGTACTTC.

The V gene is TRBV24-1, the J gene TRBJ1-5; 11 bases are shared with TRBD1. Trimming cost V 4 bases and J 4 bases; bases outside gene matches: 11. The CDR3 extends over 18 amino acids. Per germline, CDR1 KGHDR and CDR2 SFDVKD. The CDR3 nucleotides are TGTGCCACCAGTGACGCCGGGACAGGGGGAGTAGTGAATCAGCCCCAGCATTTT. It is translated as CATSDAGTGGVVNQPQHF.

This clone was observed a few times. This chain joins TRBV10-1 and TRBJ2-2; TRBD1 matches 9 bases. After removal of 10 bases from V and 5 bases from J, the junction contained 11 bases not matched to a gene. Germline V gene sequence: CDR1 WNHNN, CDR2 SYGVQD (reference sequence). The CDR3 length is 15 residues. The CDR3 sequence: CATQPQGARTGELFF. In DNA, the CDR3 is TGCGCCACCCAACCACAGGGGGCGCGGACCGGGGAGCTGTTTTTT.

The table lists this clone with a few counts. The chain links TRBV5-4 to TRBJ2-2; D is uncertain. Germline V gene data show CDR1 as SGHNT and CDR2 as YYREEE (reference sequence). The V end was cut by 0 bases, the J end by 9 bases, with 9 bases between. This CDR3 has 13 residues. This CDR3 is CASSLVGSRELFF. Written as DNA, the CDR3 is TGTGCCAGCAGCTTGGTGGGCAGTAGGGAGCTGTTTTTT.

The chain employs TRBV5-1 and TRBJ2-2, with a weak D call TRBD1 (5 bases). Trimming took 6 bases from V and 2 from J, leaving 11 bases between them. The CDR3 runs to 14 residues. Germline loops: CDR1 SGHRS, CDR2 YFSETQ. The CDR3 DNA follows: TGCGCCAGCACCAAGACAGACAACACCGGGGAGCTGTTTTTT. It translates to CASTKTDNTGELFF.

This clone has just one count. The V call is TRBV2, the J call TRBJ1-1; tentatively, D is TRBD1 (6 bases). The germline V and J ends were trimmed by 8 bases and 3 bases, with 19 bases remaining between them. The length of the CDR3 is 15 residues. Germline V CDR1 and CDR2: SNHLY, FYNNEI. The CDR3 nucleotides are TGTGCCAGCCAAGTTGCCCTACAGGGATACACTGAAGCTTTCTTT. Protein: CASQVALQGYTEAFF.

The chain combines TRBV12-3 or TRBV12-4 with TRBJ1-5; D remains ambiguous. The CDR3 sequence is 12 residues long. V gave up 6 bases and J gave up 9 bases, with 12 bases separating them. DNA for the CDR3: TGTGCCAGCAGCCCCGCGGGGTGGCCCCAGCATTTT. Protein: CASSPAGWPQHF.

This clone was recorded only once. The gene calls are TRBV4-1 and TRBJ2-5; 8 nucleotides agree with TRBD2. With 1 base clipped from V and 2 bases from J, the junction kept 6 bases outside the gene matches. Per the germline V gene, CDR1 is MGHRA and CDR2 is YSYEKL. The length of the CDR3 is 16 residues. The CDR3 protein is CASSQVFGTSQETQYF. The CDR3 DNA is TGCGCCAGCAGCCAAGTGTTCGGGACTAGTCAAGAGACCCAGTACTTC.

The chain links TRBV28 to TRBJ1-4, with no clear D. V lost 5 bases and J 0 bases, leaving 10 bases between the germline ends. The CDR3 extends over 15 amino acids. Germline V CDR1 and CDR2: MDHEN, SYDVKM. The CDR3 sequence is CASSVRETTNEKLFF. Written as DNA, the CDR3 is TGTGCCAGCAGTGTTCGGGAGACAACTAATGAAAAACTGTTTTTT. The full variable domain, in which reference TRBV28 and TRBJ1-4 provide the parts outside the CDR3, is DVKVTQSSRYLVKRTGEKVFLECVQDMDHENMFWYRQDPGLGLRLIYFSYDVKMKEKGDIPEGYSVSREKKERFSLILESASTNQTSMYLCASSVRETTNEKLFFGSGTQLSVL.

This chain connects TRBV30 to TRBJ2-7, with 10 positions matching TRBD2. The CDR3 consists of 13 residues. Germline V gene data show CDR1 as GTSNPN and CDR2 as SVGIG (reference sequence). Trimming removed 5 bases from V and 6 bases from J; junction bases left unmatched: 7. The DNA for the CDR3 is TGTGCCTGGGACTTAGCGGGAGGAACCGAGCAGTACTTC. Its translation: CAWDLAGGTEQYF.

The chain couples TRBV7-8 to TRBJ1-5, with D maybe TRBD1 (6 bases). Trimming removed 3 bases from V and 3 bases from J, with 15 bases in between. Germline CDR1 and CDR2: SGHVS and FQNEAQ. The CDR3 totals 16 residues. This CDR3 is CASSFGGGRNNQPQHF. CDR3 bases: TGTGCCAGCAGCTTCGGGGGGGGGCGGAACAATCAGCCCCAGCATTTT.

This chain uses TRBV3-1 (or the pseudogene TRBV3-2) with TRBJ1-5, with TRBD1 identical over 9 bases. J was trimmed by 7 bases and V by 2 bases; bases with no gene match: 3. This CDR3 spans 14 amino acids. The germline V gene encodes CDR1 LGHDT and CDR2 YNNKEL (reference sequence). The CDR3, as DNA: TGTGCCAGCAGCCAAACAGGGGGCGAACAGCCCCAGCATTTT. The encoded protein is CASSQTGGEQPQHF.

V is TRBV5-6 and J is TRBJ2-3; 8 bases are a match to TRBD1. Germline CDR1 SGHDT, CDR2 YYEEEE. The CDR3 consists of 17 residues. The V gene end was trimmed by 4 bases and the J gene end by 0 bases; junction bases not matched to a gene: 10. The DNA for the CDR3 is TGTGCCAGCAGCACAAGGACAGGGATACCTAGCACAGATACGCAGTATTTT. Encoded protein: CASSTRTGIPSTDTQYF.

This clone has only a few counts. The DNA for the CDR3 is TGCAGTGCTAGTGGGCGGGGACAGGGCAAGAATGAGCAGTTCTTC. Translation gives CSASGRGQGKNEQFF. The V gene is TRBV20-1, the J gene TRBJ2-1; 9 bases fit TRBD1. The CDR3 is 15 amino acids. Trimming cost V 3 bases and J 7 bases; bases outside gene matches: 10. Germline V CDR1 and CDR2: DFQATT, SNEGSKA (reference sequence).

The CDR3 sequence is CASSMGGQPQHF. CDR3 nucleotide sequence: TGTGCCAGTAGTATGGGGGGGCAGCCCCAGCATTTT. The chain has TRBV19 and TRBJ1-5; perhaps TRBD1 as D (5 bases). The germline CDR1 and CDR2 sequences are LNHDA and SQIVND (reference sequence). This CDR3 region has 12 residues. V was shortened by 3 bases and J by 7 bases, with 7 bases between the two germline ends.